The present T cell receptor beta chain was sequenced within a study of blood T cell repertoires in COVID-19. Study-wide context: Material from acute and convalescent COVID-19 was sourced from the United States, Italy and Spain. T cells, B-cell-depleted T cells, or PBMCs supplied cDNA or gDNA.

The germline V gene encodes CDR1 SGHRS and CDR2 YFSETQ. Trimming cost V 4 bases and J 5 bases; bases outside gene matches: 10. The CDR3 sequence is 15 residues long. The sample holds one count of this clone. Per the authors' pipeline: Nucleated cell number was recorded as an estimate derived from reference gene primer amplification. The protocol was immunoSEQ multiplex PCR, while the TCRdb copy is restricted to in-frame clones and leaves out a portion. The D gene and trimming were derived from the DNA, and the V and J assignments and clone size from that table. The table records about 46,000 clones, over 75% of them present only once.

The chain links TRBV5-1 to TRBJ2-7; 9 nucleotides agree with TRBD2. What was sequenced was peripheral blood. The sequence was collected from a man aged 50 to 60 with acute or convalescent COVID-19. The CDR3: CASSPQRGARDEQYF. CDR3 sequence (DNA): TGCGCCAGCAGCCCACAGCGGGGGGCCCGGGACGAGCAGTACTTC. Filled out from reference TRBV5-1 and TRBJ2-7, the complete variable domain reads KAGVTQTPRYLIKTRGQQVTLSCSPISGHRSVSWYQQTPGQGLQFLFEYFSETQRNKGNFPGRFSGRQFSNSRSEMNVSTLELGDSALYLCASSPQRGARDEQYFGPGTRLTVT.